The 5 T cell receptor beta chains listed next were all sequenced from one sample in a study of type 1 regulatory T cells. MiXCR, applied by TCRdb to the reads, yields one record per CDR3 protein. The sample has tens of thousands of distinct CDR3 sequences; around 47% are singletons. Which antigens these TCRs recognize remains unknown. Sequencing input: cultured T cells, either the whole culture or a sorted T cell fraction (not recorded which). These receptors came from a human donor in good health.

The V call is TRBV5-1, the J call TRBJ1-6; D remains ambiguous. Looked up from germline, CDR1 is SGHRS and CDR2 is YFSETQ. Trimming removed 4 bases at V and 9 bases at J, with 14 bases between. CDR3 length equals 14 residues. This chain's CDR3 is CASSPVPGISPLHF. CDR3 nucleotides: TGCGCCAGCAGCCCCGTCCCGGGTATTTCACCCCTCCACTTT.

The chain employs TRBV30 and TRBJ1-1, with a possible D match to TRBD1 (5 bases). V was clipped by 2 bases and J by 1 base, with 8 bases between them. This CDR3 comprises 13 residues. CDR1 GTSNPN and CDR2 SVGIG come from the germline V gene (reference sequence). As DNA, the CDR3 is TGTGCCTGGAGTCACGACAGGAACACTGAAGCTTTCTTT. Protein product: CAWSHDRNTEAFF.

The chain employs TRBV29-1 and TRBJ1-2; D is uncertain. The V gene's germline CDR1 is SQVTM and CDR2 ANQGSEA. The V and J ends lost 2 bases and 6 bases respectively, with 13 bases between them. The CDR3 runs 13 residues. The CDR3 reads CSVESSVRDGYTF. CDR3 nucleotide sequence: TGCAGCGTTGAATCTTCCGTGCGGGATGGCTACACCTTC.

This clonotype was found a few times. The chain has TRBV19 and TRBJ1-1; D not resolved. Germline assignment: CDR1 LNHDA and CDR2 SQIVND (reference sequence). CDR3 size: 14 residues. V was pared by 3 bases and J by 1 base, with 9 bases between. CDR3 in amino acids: CASSIRTANTEAFF. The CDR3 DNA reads TGTGCCAGTAGTATCCGGACGGCGAACACTGAAGCTTTCTTT.

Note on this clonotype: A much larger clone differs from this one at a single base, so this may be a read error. The CDR3 sequence: CASSRDRDPGGAFF. CDR3 DNA: TGTGCCAGCAGCCGGGACAGGGACCCCGGGGGAGCTTTCTTT. The genes are TRBV5-8 and TRBJ1-1; 9 nucleotides agree with TRBD1. CDR1 SGHTS and CDR2 YDEGEE come from the germline V gene. This CDR3 region has 14 residues. The trim removed 4 bases at V and 10 bases at J, leaving 11 bases unmatched.